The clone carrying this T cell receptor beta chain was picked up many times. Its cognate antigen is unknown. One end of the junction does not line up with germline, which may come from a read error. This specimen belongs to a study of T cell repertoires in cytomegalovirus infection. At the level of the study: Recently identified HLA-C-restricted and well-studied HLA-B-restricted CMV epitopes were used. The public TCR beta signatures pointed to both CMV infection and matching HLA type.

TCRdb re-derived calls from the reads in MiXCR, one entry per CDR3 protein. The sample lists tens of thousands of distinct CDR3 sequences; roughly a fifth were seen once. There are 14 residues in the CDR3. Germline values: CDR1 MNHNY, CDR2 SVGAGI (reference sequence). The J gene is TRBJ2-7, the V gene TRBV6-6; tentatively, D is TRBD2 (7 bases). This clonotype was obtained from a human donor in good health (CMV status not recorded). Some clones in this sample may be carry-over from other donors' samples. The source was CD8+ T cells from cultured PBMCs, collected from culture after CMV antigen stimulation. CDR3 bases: TGTGCCACTTTCACGGGGGGCATCCGAGTGGGACTCCACTTC. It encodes CATFTGGIRVGLHF.